This T cell receptor beta chain came from a study of Tregs in tolerant kidney transplant recipients. Regarding this clone: Antigen unknown.

Thawed PBMCs were FACS-sorted into unstimulated CD4+CD25+CD127- regulatory T cells, CD4+CD25- non-regulatory cells, CD4 and CD8 cells. V was clipped by 1 base and J by 4 bases, with 14 bases between them. Germline CDR1 and CDR2: SGHTS and YDEGEE. This CDR3 spans 15 amino acids. Some clones are missing from TCRdb's copy, which holds only in-frame ones; the method was immunoSEQ multiplex PCR. Of tens of thousands of clones listed, 84% are singletons. Points from the study as a whole: No direct test of biological reproducibility was done here. Few patients were studied, so findings need validation in larger groups.

The gene calls are TRBV5-8 and TRBJ1-1; D possibly corresponds to TRBD1 (6 bases). Sequencing was carried out using CD4+ T cells from blood. The source is a human donor in good health. As DNA, the CDR3 is TGTGCCAGCAGCTTGATGGGGGCGCGGGGCACTGAAGCTTTCTTT. Its protein is CASSLMGARGTEAFF.